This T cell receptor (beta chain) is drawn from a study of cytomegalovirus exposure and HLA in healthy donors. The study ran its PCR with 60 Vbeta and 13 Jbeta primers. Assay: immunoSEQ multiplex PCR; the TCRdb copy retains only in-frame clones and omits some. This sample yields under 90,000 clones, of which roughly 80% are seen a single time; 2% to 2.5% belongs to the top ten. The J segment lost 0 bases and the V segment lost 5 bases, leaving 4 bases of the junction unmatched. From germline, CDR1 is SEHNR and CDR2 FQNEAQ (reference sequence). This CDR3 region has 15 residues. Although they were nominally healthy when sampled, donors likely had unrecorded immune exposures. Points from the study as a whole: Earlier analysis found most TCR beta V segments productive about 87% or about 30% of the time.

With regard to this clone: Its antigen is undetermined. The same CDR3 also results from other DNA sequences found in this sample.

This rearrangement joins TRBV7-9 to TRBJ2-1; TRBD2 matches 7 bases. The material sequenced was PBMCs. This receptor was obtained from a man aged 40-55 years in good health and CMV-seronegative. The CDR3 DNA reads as TGTGCCAGCAGCCCCCGGACTAGCTCCTACAATGAGCAGTTCTTC. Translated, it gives CASSPRTSSYNEQFF.